A selection of T cell receptor beta chains follows, all from one sample in a study of T-cell memory formation after mild COVID-19. TCRdb redid the calling of the 5' RACE reads with MiXCR, one entry per CDR3 protein. The repertoire consists of hundreds of thousands of distinct CDR3 sequences, with nearly 25% occurring once and the leading ten covering roughly an eighth. The sequenced sample was PBMCs or a T cell subset sorted from them (not recorded which). These receptors were taken from an adult woman who had mild COVID-19 (a few samples of this study predate the infection). Cell type and time point are not known. CDR3s include the opening cysteine and the closing phenylalanine or tryptophan. The D gene is left open where the match is weak. Part of the rows lack a size; the others show once, few, many or a class for expanded clones.

CASSLGRLGGGETQYF TGTGCCAGCAGTCTTGGGCGACTAGGGGGGGGAGAGACCCAGTACTTC TRBJ2-5 NA TRBV12-3/TRBV12-4 few
CASSPGGTGGEKLFF TGTGCCAGCAGCCCGGGGGGGACAGGGGGCGAAAAACTGTTTTTT TRBJ1-4 TRBD1 TRBV5-4 NA
CASSLLRGDNQPQHF TGTGCCAGCAGTTTACTCAGGGGGGACAATCAGCCCCAGCATTTT TRBJ1-5 TRBD1 TRBV6-6 few
CASSLALAGNEQFF TGTGCCAGCAGCTTGGCACTAGCGGGCAATGAGCAGTTCTTC TRBJ2-1 TRBD2 TRBV7-9 NA
CSALTGGGFADTQYF TGCAGTGCTCTCACAGGGGGCGGGTTTGCAGATACGCAGTATTTT TRBJ2-3 TRBD1 TRBV20-1 NA
CSAPLRGNTEQFF TGCAGTGCTCCGCTCCGGGGCAATACTGAGCAGTTCTTC TRBJ2-1 NA TRBV20-1 NA
CASSLALAGGRVTGELFF TGTGCCAGCAGCTTAGCACTAGCGGGGGGGCGGGTCACCGGGGAGCTGTTTTTT TRBJ2-2 TRBD2 TRBV7-2 NA
CASSFTSGAYEQYF TGTGCCAGCAGCTTTACTAGCGGAGCCTACGAGCAGTACTTC TRBJ2-7 TRBD2 TRBV7-2 few
CASSPTVAAGVSTDTQYF TGTGCCAGCAGCCCCACGGTGGCAGCGGGGGTGAGCACAGATACGCAGTATTTT TRBJ2-3 TRBD2 TRBV4-2 few
CASSLTVGSGNTIYF TGCGCCAGCAGCTTGACGGTCGGTTCTGGAAACACCATATATTTT TRBJ1-3 NA TRBV5-1 NA
CASSLESGPTYEQYF TGCGCCAGCAGCTTGGAGTCAGGACCAACCTACGAGCAGTACTTC TRBJ2-7 NA TRBV5-1 few
CASSLAGQENTGELFF TGTGCCAGCAGTCTGGCCGGACAGGAGAACACCGGGGAGCTGTTTTTT TRBJ2-2 TRBD1 TRBV6-2/TRBV6-3 NA
CSARYGGGQLLEAFF TGCAGTGCTAGATATGGAGGGGGCCAACTGCTCGAAGCTTTCTTT TRBJ1-1 TRBD1 TRBV20-1 few
CASSLGRTGGNEQFF TGTGCCAGCAGCTTAGGACGGACAGGGGGAAATGAGCAGTTCTTC TRBJ2-1 TRBD1 TRBV7-8 NA
CSVEGTSGDTDTQYF TGCAGCGTTGAAGGGACTAGCGGGGACACAGATACGCAGTATTTT TRBJ2-3 TRBD2 TRBV29-1 NA
CASSLEEEEYF TGTGCCAGCAGCTTAGAAGAGGAGGAGTACTTC TRBJ2-7 NA TRBV11-2 NA
CATKLQGRAFF TGTGCCACCAAACTACAGGGGCGCGCTTTCTTT TRBJ1-1 TRBD1 TRBV24-1 NA
CASSARGRLNTEAFF TGTGCCAGCAGCGCCCGCGGCCGGCTGAACACTGAAGCTTTCTTT TRBJ1-1 NA TRBV11-2 NA
CASSQDMDQPQHF TGTGCCAGCAGCCAGGACATGGATCAGCCCCAGCATTTT TRBJ1-5 NA TRBV3-1 NA
CASSPDRGGTDTQYF TGTGCCAGCAGCCCGGACAGGGGTGGAACAGATACGCAGTATTTT TRBJ2-3 TRBD1 TRBV7-2 many